This entry describes one TCR beta chain. V was cut by 4 bases and J by 1 base, with 9 bases left in between. CDR1 SGHDT and CDR2 YYEEEE come from the germline V gene. The CDR3 sequence is 15 residues long. The patients, who ranged from 18 to 65 in age, presented with newly diagnosed hyperthyroidism lasting under 2 months. Diagnostic assessment was based on clinical symptoms, serum thyroxine and TRAb, thyroid ultrasound and orbital computed tomography. Amplification yielded TCR beta CDR3 regions, with RNA transcripts as the source. The TCR CDR3 first-round RT-PCR relied on the HTBI primer set. From the multiplex PCR reads, TCRdb called clonotypes with MiXCR, one entry per CDR3 protein. The table has about 620,000 distinct CDR3 sequences, 15% to 20% seen once. The data stem from a study of T cells in Graves' hyperthyroidism and ophthalmopathy.

The TCR comes from a woman aged 25 to 39 with Graves' hyperthyroidism. The V gene is TRBV5-6, the J gene TRBJ1-6; a possible D gene is TRBD1 (5 bases). The specimen sequenced was blood. CDR3 region: CASSRRGSYNSPLHF. For the CDR3, the DNA is TGTGCCAGCAGCCGGAGGGGATCCTATAATTCACCCCTCCACTTT. Using reference TRBV5-6 and TRBJ1-6 for the parts outside the CDR3, the full variable domain is DAGVTQSPTHLIKTRGQQVTLRCSPKSGHDTVSWYQQALGQGPQFIFQYYEEEERQRGNFPDRFSGHQFPNYSSELNVNALLLGDSALYLCASSRRGSYNSPLHFGNGTRLTVT.